This TCR beta chain was recovered during a study of tumor-infiltrating lymphocytes in primary liver carcinoma. Synthesis of TCR beta cDNA was carried out from 500 ng total RNA with a constant-region primer. The TCR beta library was amplified through three nested multiplex PCR rounds in a modified ARM-PCR procedure. In the first two PCR rounds, TRBV1-TRBV30 forward primers were paired with a C-beta reverse primer, and each round lasted approximately 9 cycles. Via MiXCR, TCRdb re-called the multiplex PCR reads, giving one row per CDR3 protein. The repertoire includes approximately 120,000 distinct CDR3 sequences, 64% of them detected once, and approximately 8.9% sits in the top ten. Investigators took RNA and DNA out together from 20-30 mg of unsorted bulk tissue. Trimming removed 0 bases from V and 7 bases from J; junction bases left unmatched: 10. Germline CDR1 SQVTM, CDR2 ANQGSEA. The CDR3 has 16 amino acids.

This TCR came from a woman aged 60 to 75 with primary liver carcinoma and hepatitis B virus infection. The source material was liver tumor tissue from sampling region 3. The subset here: tumor region T3, left-lateral pole. This chain links TRBV29-1 with TRBJ2-3, with 10 bases fitting TRBD2. The CDR3 loop reads CSVEDGSGRRSNTQYF. The DNA of the CDR3 is TGCAGCGTTGAAGATGGTAGCGGGAGGCGCTCAAATACGCAGTATTTT.